This is a list of T cell receptor beta chains from one sample in a study of T cell repertoires in cytomegalovirus infection. One entry per CDR3 protein, called by TCRdb with MiXCR from the reads. The sample carries 150,000 to 200,000 distinct CDR3 sequences, 15% to 20% recorded once. The sequencing input was CD8+ T cells from PBMCs. These receptors were collected from a human donor in good health (CMV status not recorded). Some clones in this sample may be carry-over from other donors' samples. Each CDR3 is given with its conserved first and last residue. D genes are given only for firm matches. A clone size is listed for some rows: how often the clone was seen (once, few, many), or a class if it is expanded.

TRBJ2-7	few	TRBV7-2	TRBD2	TGTGCCAGCAGCCCGGCGTCTAGCGGGGGTTACTACGAGCAGTACTTC	CASSPASSGGYYEQYF
TRBJ2-3	few	TRBV11-1	.	TGTGCCGATGCGGACAGCACAGATACGCAGTATTTT	CADADSTDTQYF
TRBJ2-1	.	TRBV6-2/TRBV6-3	.	TGTGCCAGCAGTTATTGGGCCGTTTCAGCTGAGCAGTTCTTC	CASSYWAVSAEQFF
TRBJ2-7	many	TRBV7-2	.	TGTGCCAGCAGCTTAGCGGGAGCGATGGAGCAGTACTTC	CASSLAGAMEQYF
TRBJ2-2	.	TRBV7-2	TRBD2	TGTGCCAGCAGCCTGCGCCCCGTGACTAGCGGATCGAACACCGGGGAGCTGTTTTTT	CASSLRPVTSGSNTGELFF
TRBJ2-3	few	TRBV7-2	TRBD1	TGTGCCAGCAGCTCTAGGGACAGGGGATATGATACGCAGTATTTT	CASSSRDRGYDTQYF
TRBJ1-1	.	TRBV12-5	.	TGTGCTAGTGGTTTTAGCAGCATGAACACTGAAGCTTTCTTT	CASGFSSMNTEAFF
TRBJ2-1	few	TRBV11-1	.	TGTGCCAGCAGCCAGCGGCGGTTCTACAATGAGCAGTTCTTC	CASSQRRFYNEQFF
TRBJ2-7	.	TRBV7-9	.	TGTGCCAGCAGTCAACGCTCCCCCGGGGAGCAGTACTTC	CASSQRSPGEQYF
TRBJ2-3	few	TRBV7-6	.	TGTGCCAGCAGCTTAGGAGTCGCCGGGGGAGATACGCAGTATTTT	CASSLGVAGGDTQYF
TRBJ2-1	few	TRBV7-2	TRBD1	TGTGCCAGCTTCATCTCAGGGGGTGAGCAGTTCTTC	CASFISGGEQFF
TRBJ2-1	.	TRBV6-2/TRBV6-3	.	TGTGCCAGCAGTTACCACCCGACGGGCGAGGGGCTATACAATGAGCAGTTCTTC	CASSYHPTGEGLYNEQFF
TRBJ1-1	.	TRBV14	.	TGTGCCAGCAGCCTAAGGAGGGGACGGAACACTGAAGCTTTCTTT	CASSLRRGRNTEAFF
TRBJ2-1	.	TRBV7-2	.	TGTGCCAGCAGTAATACAGGGTCCCGCGACGATGAGCAGTTCTTC	CASSNTGSRDDEQFF
TRBJ1-2	.	TRBV20-1	.	TGCAGTGCTAGCGTTTACAGGGACGGGGGCTACACCTTC	CSASVYRDGGYTF
TRBJ2-7	few	TRBV7-2	TRBD2	TGTGCCAGCAGCCTTTTCTGGGGGAGGGAAGACGAGCAGTACTTC	CASSLFWGREDEQYF
TRBJ1-2	.	TRBV5-4	TRBD1	TGTGCCAGCAGCTTGGGGGACAGGGACCATGGCTACACCTTC	CASSLGDRDHGYTF
TRBJ2-5	few	TRBV7-6	TRBD1	TGTGCCAGCAGCTTCGGGACAGTCGAGAAGACCCAGTACTTC	CASSFGTVEKTQYF
TRBJ1-2	.	TRBV12-3/TRBV12-4	.	TGTGCCAGCAGTTTTGCAGGTCGAAATGGCTACACCTTC	CASSFAGRNGYTF
TRBJ2-1	few	TRBV7-8	TRBD1	TGTGCCAGCAGCTTAGGAGGGGGCGGCGGGCTCTCCTACAATGAGCAGTTCTTC	CASSLGGGGGLSYNEQFF
TRBJ1-4	.	TRBV7-8	.	TGTGCCAGCAGCTTAGTACCCAATAGAAGGGAAAAACTGTTTTTT	CASSLVPNRREKLFF
TRBJ1-5	few	TRBV28	.	TGTGCCAGCAGTTTGCCAAATCAGCCCCAGCATTTT	CASSLPNQPQHF
TRBJ2-2	few	TRBV7-2	TRBD1	TGTGCCAGCAGCTTCCGGACAGGCCACACCGGGGAGCTGTTTTTT	CASSFRTGHTGELFF
TRBJ2-2	.	TRBV15	.	TGTGCCACCAGCAGAGATCTAGTGGAGGAGCTGTTTTTT	CATSRDLVEELFF
TRBJ1-1	.	TRBV7-9	.	TGTGCCAGTGGGGGCGTTGAAGCTTTCTTT	CASGGVEAFF
TRBJ2-7	.	TRBV2	TRBD1	TGTGCCAGCTGGGACAGCTCCTACGAGCAGTACTTC	CASWDSSYEQYF
TRBJ1-2	few	TRBV20-1	TRBD1	TGCAGTGCTCTTTATGTACAGGGGGCGAGGGGCTACACCTTC	CSALYVQGARGYTF
TRBJ2-1	few	TRBV7-9	.	TGTGCCAGCAGCCCGAATAGCAATGAGCAGTTCTTC	CASSPNSNEQFF
TRBJ2-5	.	TRBV3-1	.	TGTGCCAGCAGCCAAGAATGGGGGCCTCAGGAGACCCAGTACTTC	CASSQEWGPQETQYF
TRBJ2-7	few	TRBV5-1	TRBD1	TGCGCCAGCAGCTTGGGGACAGGGTGGTTCGAGCAGTACTTC	CASSLGTGWFEQYF
TRBJ2-7	.	TRBV12-3/TRBV12-4	TRBD2	TGTGCCAGCAGCCTTACCCCGGGACTAGCTACGTACTTC	CASSLTPGLATYF
TRBJ1-1	.	TRBV15	.	TGTGCCACCAGCAGAGATCGGAGGAACACTGAAGCTTTCTTT	CATSRDRRNTEAFF
TRBJ2-7	few	TRBV28	.	TGTGCCAGCAGTCCTAGACAGTCCTACGAGCAGTACTTC	CASSPRQSYEQYF
TRBJ2-5	.	TRBV5-5	TRBD2	TGTGCCAGCAAAGAGGGTAGCGGGAAGGGGCCTTACTTC	CASKEGSGKGPYF
TRBJ2-7	.	TRBV6-2/TRBV6-3	TRBD1	TGTGCCAGCAGTTACCGGGACAGCCCCTACGAGCAGTACTTC	CASSYRDSPYEQYF
TRBJ1-1	.	TRBV11-1	TRBD1	TGTGCCAGCAGCCCATCCGACAGGGGCGACACTGAAGCTTTCTTT	CASSPSDRGDTEAFF
TRBJ1-2	few	TRBV7-2	TRBD1	TGTGCCAGCAGGCCCGGGACAGGGGGCTATGGCTACACCTTC	CASRPGTGGYGYTF
TRBJ1-1	.	TRBV6-1	.	TGTGCCAGCAAATTTGGCACTGAAGCTTTCTTT	CASKFGTEAFF
TRBJ2-7	.	TRBV19	.	TGTGCCACTCGGCCCATCGATGGCTACGAGCAGTACTTC	CATRPIDGYEQYF
TRBJ2-7	few	TRBV6-2/TRBV6-3	.	TGTGCCAGCAGTTACTCAATCTTGGGACCGGGGACCTACGAGCAGTACTTC	CASSYSILGPGTYEQYF
TRBJ2-3	.	TRBV7-9	.	TGTGCCAGCATGCGCAGCGGCCTCACAGATACGCAGTATTTT	CASMRSGLTDTQYF
TRBJ2-7	few	TRBV20-1	.	TGCAGTGCTAGAGGCCGACGGGACTCCTACGAGCAGTACTTC	CSARGRRDSYEQYF
TRBJ2-5	.	TRBV23-1	.	TGCGCCAGCAGTCCCCCGGACAGCTCGGCAAGTGGCCAAGAGACCCAGTACTTC	CASSPPDSSASGQETQYF
TRBJ2-3	few	TRBV20-1	TRBD1	TGCACCAGACAGGGGGCGCCCCCAGATACGCAGTATTTT	CTRQGAPPDTQYF
TRBJ2-5	few	TRBV28	.	TGTGCCAGCAGTTCGTCTAGGCGGGGGGACAGGGAGACCCAGTACTTC	CASSSSRRGDRETQYF
TRBJ2-1	.	TRBV15	.	TGTGCCACCAGCAGGGAAATGGAGAATGAGCAGTTCTTC	CATSREMENEQFF
TRBJ2-1	.	TRBV12-3/TRBV12-4	TRBD2	TGTGCCAGCAGCCCCCCAGCTAGCGGGGCCTACAATGAGCAGTTCTTC	CASSPPASGAYNEQFF
TRBJ2-7	.	TRBV7-2	.	TGTGCCAGCAGCAGGTCCGGGTTAGACTTGGATTACGAGCAGTACTTC	CASSRSGLDLDYEQYF
TRBJ2-7	few	TRBV29-1	.	TGCAGCGTTGAAGTGGACAGTTCCTACGAGCAGTACTTC	CSVEVDSSYEQYF
TRBJ2-1	few	TRBV27	.	TGTGCCAGCAGTTTATCCCCCCAACCAGACAATGATCAGTTCTTC	CASSLSPQPDNDQFF
TRBJ1-1	.	TRBV15	.	TGTGCCACCAGCAGAGCCAGGGGAACCCTGTGGAGGGCTTTCTTT	CATSRARGTLWRAFF
TRBJ2-7	.	TRBV20-1	TRBD1	TGCAGTGCTAGAGGTCGAGGGGGCAGGGGTAGGTCCTACGAGCAGTACTTC	CSARGRGGRGRSYEQYF
TRBJ2-5	many	TRBV12-3/TRBV12-4	TRBD2	TGTGCCAGCAGTACGCGACTAGCACTGGACCAAGAGACCCAGTACTTC	CASSTRLALDQETQYF
TRBJ1-1	.	TRBV2	.	TGTGCCAGCAGTGACCATGGGACGGCGAACACTGAAGCTTTCTTT	CASSDHGTANTEAFF
TRBJ2-1	.	TRBV7-9	.	TGTGCCAGCAGCTTAGACGGGGGGCCCGCCTACAATGAGCAGTTCTTC	CASSLDGGPAYNEQFF
TRBJ1-2	.	TRBV28	.	TGTGCCAGCAACGAAGGGGAAGACAGGTCAGCTAACTATGGCTACACCTTC	CASNEGEDRSANYGYTF
TRBJ2-7	few	TRBV6-2/TRBV6-3	.	TGTGCCAGCAGTTACGTCCAGCGCTACGAGCAGTACTTC	CASSYVQRYEQYF